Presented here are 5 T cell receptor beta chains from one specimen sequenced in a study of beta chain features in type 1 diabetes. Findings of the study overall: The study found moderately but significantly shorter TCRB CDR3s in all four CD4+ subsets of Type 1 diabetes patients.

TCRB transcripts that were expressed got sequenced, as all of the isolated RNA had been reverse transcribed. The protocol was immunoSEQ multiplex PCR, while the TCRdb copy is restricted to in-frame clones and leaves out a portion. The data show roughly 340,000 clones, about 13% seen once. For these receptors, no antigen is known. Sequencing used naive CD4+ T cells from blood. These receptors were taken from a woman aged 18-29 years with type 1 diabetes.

The CDR3 DNA reads as TGCGCCAGCAGCCCTGGACAGGGGGCAGGCTTGACTGAAGCTTTCTTT. It translates to CASSPGQGAGLTEAFF. The gene calls are TRBV5-1 and TRBJ1-1; 11 bases map to TRBD1. Germline assignment: CDR1 SGHRS and CDR2 YFSETQ. The CDR3 length is 16 residues. The ends lost 4 bases at V and 5 bases at J; junction bases unmatched: 10.

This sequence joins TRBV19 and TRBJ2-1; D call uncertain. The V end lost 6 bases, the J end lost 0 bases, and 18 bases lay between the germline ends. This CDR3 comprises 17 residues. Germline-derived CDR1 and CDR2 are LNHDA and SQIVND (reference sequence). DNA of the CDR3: TGTGCCAGTAGCTATTTCTCTTCACCGAGCTCCTACAATGAGCAGTTCTTC. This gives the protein CASSYFSSPSSYNEQFF.

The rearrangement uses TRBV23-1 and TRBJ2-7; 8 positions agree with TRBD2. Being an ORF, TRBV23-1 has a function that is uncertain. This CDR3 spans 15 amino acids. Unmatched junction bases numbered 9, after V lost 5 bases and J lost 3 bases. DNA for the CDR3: TGCGCCAGCAGTTTAACCAGCGGGAGTAGCTACGAGCAGTACGTC. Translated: CASSLTSGSSYEQYV.

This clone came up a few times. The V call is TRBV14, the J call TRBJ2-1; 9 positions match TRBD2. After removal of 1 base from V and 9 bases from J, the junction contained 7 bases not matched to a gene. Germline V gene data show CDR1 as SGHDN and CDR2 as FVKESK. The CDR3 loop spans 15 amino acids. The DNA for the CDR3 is TGTGCCAGCAGCCAAGTGGCGGGAGGGCCAAGTGAGCAGTTCTTC. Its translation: CASSQVAGGPSEQFF. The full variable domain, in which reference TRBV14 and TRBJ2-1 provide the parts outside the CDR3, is EAGVTQFPSHSVIEKGQTVTLRCDPISGHDNLYWYRRVMGKEIKFLLHFVKESKQDESGMPNNRFLAERTGGTYSTLKVQPAELEDSGVYFCASSQVAGGPSEQFFGPGTRLTVL.

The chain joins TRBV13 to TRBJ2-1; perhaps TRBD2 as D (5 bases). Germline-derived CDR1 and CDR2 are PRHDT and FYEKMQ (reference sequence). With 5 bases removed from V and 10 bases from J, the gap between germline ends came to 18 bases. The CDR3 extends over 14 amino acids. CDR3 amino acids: CASSPTSEPREQFF. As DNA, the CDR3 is TGTGCCAGCAGCCCCACTAGTGAGCCTAGGGAGCAGTTCTTC.